The 3 T cell receptor beta chains below all came from one sample that was sequenced in a study of blood T cell repertoires in COVID-19. Sequencing was performed with immunoSEQ multiplex PCR; in TCRdb, only in-frame clones are kept and a portion is missing. The sample comprises about 260,000 clones, around 87% of which are singletons, and more than 4.5% rests with the top ten. Source material: peripheral blood. The origin of the receptors is a woman aged 55-70 years with COVID-19, enrolled during active disease.

This chain links TRBV7-9 with TRBJ2-3; 9 nucleotides line up with TRBD1. This CDR3 has 15 residues. The V gene end was trimmed by 4 bases and the J gene end by 6 bases; junction bases not matched to a gene: 8. Germline V CDR1 and CDR2: SEHNR, FQNEAQ (reference sequence). The CDR3 loop is CASSSSRTGADTQYF. The DNA of the CDR3 is TGTGCCAGCAGCTCCTCTCGGACAGGGGCGGATACGCAGTATTTT.

A single count supports this clone. The chain recombines TRBV3-1 (or the pseudogene TRBV3-2) with TRBJ2-2; D unresolved. The V end was cut by 4 bases, the J end by 9 bases, with 9 bases between. The CDR3 consists of 12 residues. Germline V CDR1 and CDR2: LGHDT, YNNKEL (reference sequence). This CDR3 reads CASSLRVRELFF. Here the CDR3 DNA reads TGTGCCAGCAGCCTTCGGGTGAGGGAGCTGTTTTTT.

The rearrangement links TRBV18 to TRBJ1-2; the D is unclear. With 1 base removed from V and 0 bases from J, the gap between germline ends came to 6 bases. Germline CDR1 is KGHSH and CDR2 is LQKENI. The CDR3 length is 14 residues. The CDR3 bases are TGTGCCAGCTCACCACAGGGAGCTAACTATGGCTACACCTTC. It yields the protein CASSPQGANYGYTF.